A single sample gave rise to the 9 T cell receptor beta chains below, sequenced in a study of human T cells and chemical hapten exposure. TCRdb processed the RACE reads anew with MiXCR; each CDR3 protein has one entry. The sample lists about 58,000 distinct CDR3 sequences, roughly an eighth occurring once. The time point was: patch test 3, about 24 weeks after DPC sensitization. Treatment specified: therapeutic diphenylcyclopropenone sensitization with weekly scalp DPC. This sample comprised whole blood, obtained in connection with sensitization to the hapten diphenylcyclopropenone (DPC). The receptors originated from a young man with alopecia areata. Some clones in this sample may be carry-over from other donors' samples.

This clonotype was seen just once. This chain links TRBV19 with TRBJ2-1; TRBD1 aligns across 7 bases. V shed 6 bases, J shed 4 bases, and the junction held 6 bases outside the gene matches. Germline values: CDR1 LNHDA, CDR2 SQIVND (reference sequence). The CDR3 runs to 14 residues. This CDR3 reads CASSGDRVYNEQFF. The CDR3 DNA is TGTGCCAGTAGCGGGGACAGAGTGTACAATGAGCAGTTCTTC.

In its sample, this clonotype was seen many times. The chain recombines TRBV28 with TRBJ2-7; TRBD2 matches 14 bases. J lost 3 bases, V lost 6 bases, and 7 bases had no gene match. CDR1 and CDR2 from the germline V gene are MDHEN and SYDVKM. The CDR3 extends over 16 amino acids. CDR3 coding DNA: TGTGCCAGCAGGTACGGACTAGCGGGGGGCCTCTACGAGCAGTACTTC. The encoded protein is CASRYGLAGGLYEQYF. Looking up the rest from reference TRBV28 and TRBJ2-7 gives the full variable domain: DVKVTQSSRYLVKRTGEKVFLECVQDMDHENMFWYRQDPGLGLRLIYFSYDVKMKEKGDIPEGYSVSREKKERFSLILESASTNQTSMYLCASRYGLAGGLYEQYFGPGTRLTVT.

With respect to this clonotype: A much more abundant neighbour one base away suggests this may be a read error. The chain links TRBV12-3 or TRBV12-4 to TRBJ2-5, with 8 positions matching TRBD2. Trimming took 6 bases from V and 2 from J; bases not matched to a gene: 5. CDR3 length: 14 amino acids. The CDR3 loop reads CASSAGGSQETQYF. The CDR3, as DNA: TGTGCCAGCAGCGCGGGAGGTAGTCAAGAGACCCAGTACTTC.

Ten or more counts support this clonotype. This chain uses TRBV7-9 with TRBJ2-7; D gene ambiguous. The CDR3 covers 12 residues. Trimming pared 5 bases from V and 2 bases from J, leaving 7 bases between. Germline CDR1 and CDR2: SEHNR and FQNEAQ (reference sequence). For the CDR3, the DNA is TGTGCCAGCAGCCACCGGACCTACGAGCAGTACTTC. Its translation is CASSHRTYEQYF.

This clonotype was observed at least ten times. The chain is built from TRBV11-2 and TRBJ2-2; D uncertain. The CDR3 consists of 15 residues. Per the germline V gene, CDR1 is SGHAT and CDR2 is FQNNGV. With 2 bases removed from V and 3 bases from J, the gap between germline ends came to 10 bases. The CDR3 protein is CASSLFGDYTGELFF. The CDR3 DNA is TGTGCCAGCAGCTTATTCGGAGACTACACCGGGGAGCTGTTTTTT.

The chain carries TRBV6-5 and TRBJ2-2; the D gene is possibly TRBD2 (5 bases). From germline, CDR1 is MNHEY and CDR2 SVGAGI. The CDR3 consists of 15 residues. V shed 5 bases and J shed 6 bases, with 16 bases lying between them. CDR3 sequence reads: CASSHGLKGAGELFF. CDR3 nucleotide sequence: TGTGCCAGCAGTCACGGACTTAAGGGCGCCGGGGAGCTGTTTTTT.

This clonotype occurred a few times. J is TRBJ1-1 and V is TRBV20-1; unclear D gene. Trimming left V 5 bases short and J 3 bases short, with 10 bases between. The CDR3 contains 12 residues. Germline loops: CDR1 DFQATT, CDR2 SNEGSKA (reference sequence). Here the CDR3 reads CSAPRAYTEAFF. Here the CDR3 DNA reads TGCAGTGCTCCCCGGGCGTACACTGAAGCTTTCTTT.

This clonotype has at least ten counts. The chain combines TRBV10-3 with TRBJ1-2, with 8 bases identical to TRBD1. CDR1 and CDR2 (germline): ENHRY, SYGVKD. The V gene end was trimmed by 2 bases and the J gene end by 12 bases; junction bases not matched to a gene: 11. The length of the CDR3 is 14 residues. In DNA form, the CDR3 reads TGTGCCATCAGTGAGCAGGGGGCAGCCCCGCTAGACACCTTC. Encoded protein: CAISEQGAAPLDTF.

This clonotype was recorded at least ten times. The chain carries TRBV7-2 and TRBJ2-7; 9 nucleotides match TRBD1. From germline, CDR1 is SGHTA and CDR2 FQGNSA. V dropped 5 bases and J dropped 5; count of bases not matched to a gene: 10. The CDR3 contains 15 residues. DNA of the CDR3: TGTGCCAGCAGCCTTCCGGGACAGGGAGTCGACGAGCAGTACTTC. Translating it yields CASSLPGQGVDEQYF.